The 14 T cell receptor beta chains listed next were all sequenced from one sample in a study of T-cell memory formation after mild COVID-19. TCRdb used MiXCR to reprocess the 5' RACE reads, holding one entry per CDR3 protein. This table has 400,000 to 500,000 distinct CDR3 sequences, roughly 18% appearing once. Sequences were obtained from PBMCs or a T cell subset sorted from them (not recorded which). All receptors derive from a young man who had mild COVID-19 (a few samples of this study predate the infection). Cell type and time point are not known.

This clonotype was found a few times. This chain connects TRBV7-9 to TRBJ1-6; no firm D call. Trimming removed 1 base at V and 1 base at J, with 8 bases between. The CDR3 is made up of 16 amino acids. Germline CDR1 is SEHNR and CDR2 is FQNEAQ (reference sequence). CDR3 sequence (DNA): TGTGCCAGCAGCTTAGATTACGCATCCTATAATTCACCCCTCCACTTT. This sequence encodes CASSLDYASYNSPLHF.

This rearrangement joins TRBV9 to TRBJ2-2, with D perhaps TRBD1 (5 bases). This CDR3 spans 16 amino acids. CDR1 and CDR2 from the germline V gene are SGDLS and YYNGEE. With 2 bases removed from V and 1 base from J, the gap between germline ends came to 12 bases. Here the CDR3 reads CASSVQDIGNTGELFF. The CDR3 DNA sequence: TGTGCCAGCAGCGTCCAGGACATAGGGAACACCGGGGAGCTGTTTTTT.

This clonotype appeared a few times. V and J are TRBV4-3 and TRBJ1-4, with D unresolved. The CDR3 runs to 16 residues. Trimming took off 1 base at V and 4 bases at J, with 13 bases between the two ends. The germline gives CDR1 LGHNA, CDR2 YSLEER. CDR3 sequence: CASSQGLRVDNEKLFF. CDR3 DNA sequence: TGCGCCAGCAGCCAAGGGTTGCGTGTTGATAATGAAAAACTGTTTTTT.

This clonotype turned up a few times. V gene TRBV20-1 combines with J gene TRBJ2-3, with no clear D. Germline V lookup: CDR1 DFQATT, CDR2 SNEGSKA (reference sequence). This CDR3 region has 11 residues. Trimming took off 6 bases at V and 9 bases at J, with 13 bases between the two ends. In DNA form, the CDR3 reads TGCAGTGCCCCGGACCCCGGAACGCAGTATTTT. Its translation is CSAPDPGTQYF.

This rearrangement joins TRBV4-3 to TRBJ2-3, with 7 bases aligning to TRBD2. The CDR3 extends over 16 amino acids. CDR1 is LGHNA, CDR2 YSLEER, per germline. Unmatched junction bases numbered 5, after V lost 0 bases and J lost 2 bases. CDR3: CASSQDWGGLTDTQYF. The CDR3 DNA reads as TGCGCCAGCAGCCAAGACTGGGGGGGTCTCACAGATACGCAGTATTTT.

The sample holds a few counts of this clonotype. The gene calls are TRBV7-9 and TRBJ2-6; no definite D call. This CDR3 region has 15 residues. Germline V gene sequence: CDR1 SEHNR, CDR2 FQNEAQ (reference sequence). The V end lost 3 bases, the J end lost 2 bases, and 8 bases lay between the germline ends. CDR3: CASSLTTPGANVLTF. CDR3 coding DNA: TGTGCCAGCAGCTTGACCACCCCTGGGGCCAACGTCCTGACTTTC. Full variable domain (rest looked up from reference TRBV7-9 and TRBJ2-6): DTGVSQNPRHKITKRGQNVTFRCDPISEHNRLYWYRQTLGQGPEFLTYFQNEAQLEKSRLLSDRFSAERPKGSFSTLEIQRTEQGDSAMYLCASSLTTPGANVLTFGAGSRLTVL.

The table lists this clonotype with many counts. CDR3 sequence reads: CASSNRQGDTEAFF. CDR3 DNA sequence: TGTGCCAGCAGCAATCGACAGGGGGACACTGAAGCTTTCTTT. The rearrangement joins TRBV7-2 to TRBJ1-1; 9 nucleotides align to TRBD1. Germline V gene sequence: CDR1 SGHTA, CDR2 FQGNSA. V gave up 5 bases and J gave up 3 bases; unmatched junction bases: 4. CDR3 length: 14 residues.

The chain links TRBV5-1 to TRBJ2-7, with unresolved D. The CDR3 loop spans 14 amino acids. V shed 2 bases and J shed 2 bases, with 11 bases lying between them. Germline CDR1 is SGHRS and CDR2 is YFSETQ. This CDR3 is CASSLDLGTYEQYV. DNA of the CDR3: TGCGCCAGCAGCTTAGATTTGGGGACCTACGAGCAGTACGTC.

The chain uses TRBV4-1 and TRBJ1-3; D perhaps matches TRBD1 (5 bases). V lost 2 bases and J 2 bases, leaving 13 bases between the germline ends. This CDR3 comprises 16 residues. The germline CDR1 and CDR2 sequences are MGHRA and YSYEKL. Here the CDR3 reads CASSQPTVGAGNTIYF. The CDR3 coding sequence is TGCGCCAGCAGCCAACCTACAGTGGGGGCTGGAAACACCATATATTTT.

This clonotype has only a few counts. The rearrangement links TRBV5-6 to TRBJ1-4; a weak D match, TRBD1 (6 bases). Germline CDR1 and CDR2: SGHDT and YYEEEE. The CDR3 has 12 residues. Trimming took 4 bases from V and 10 from J, leaving 11 bases between them. The CDR3 sequence is CASSATGGKLFF. CDR3 in DNA: TGTGCCAGCAGCGCGACAGGTGGAAAACTGTTTTTT.

The sample holds a few counts of this clonotype. This rearrangement joins TRBV28 to TRBJ2-3; tentatively, D is TRBD2 (6 bases). The CDR3 runs to 17 residues. Germline CDR1 and CDR2: MDHEN and SYDVKM. Trimming pared 2 bases from V and 3 bases from J, leaving 18 bases between. In DNA form, the CDR3 reads TGTGCCAGCAGTTTAAGGAGGGGCATAGTGGGTACAGATACGCAGTATTTT. Its protein product is CASSLRRGIVGTDTQYF.

The chain is built from TRBV10-3 and TRBJ2-7; weak D call: TRBD1 (6 bases). The CDR3 totals 14 residues. Trimming shortened V by 1 base and J by 4 bases, and 11 bases separated the two germline ends. Germline V lookup: CDR1 ENHRY, CDR2 SYGVKD. The CDR3 sequence is CAISEFAGEYEQYF. DNA of the CDR3: TGTGCCATCAGTGAGTTCGCAGGGGAGTACGAGCAGTACTTC.

The V and J genes are TRBV12-3 or TRBV12-4 and TRBJ1-1; a possible D gene is TRBD1 (5 bases). This CDR3 contains 14 residues. V shed 3 bases and J shed 11 bases, with 19 bases lying between them. CDR3 residues: CASSLLWPVRDAFF. In nucleotides, the CDR3 is TGTGCCAGCAGTTTGCTGTGGCCAGTAAGGGACGCTTTCTTT.

This clonotype appeared once. V usage is TRBV29-1 and J usage is TRBJ1-1, with 7 bases that match TRBD1. Germline V lookup: CDR1 SQVTM, CDR2 ANQGSEA. The length of the CDR3 is 15 residues. V dropped 1 base and J dropped 8; count of bases not matched to a gene: 13. The CDR3 sequence: CSVEGSRGDSQEAFF. The CDR3 nucleotides are TGCAGCGTTGAAGGGTCTCGGGGGGACAGTCAGGAAGCTTTCTTT.